The clone carrying this T cell receptor beta chain was seen only once. This record comes from a study of T cell changes during pregnancy in multiple sclerosis. Sequencing used immunoSEQ multiplex PCR; TCRdb keeps in-frame clones, though not all of them. This table holds around 69,000 clones, approximately 92% found once. V lost 5 bases and J 6 bases, leaving 10 bases between the germline ends. The CDR3 has 13 residues. The germline CDR1 and CDR2 sequences are LNHDA and SQIVND (reference sequence). The chain recombines TRBV19 with TRBJ1-4, with D maybe TRBD1 (6 bases). The source is a female donor in good health, enrolled as a control in a pregnancy study. The sample consisted of peripheral blood, taken in the second trimester of pregnancy. As DNA, the CDR3 is TGTGCCAGTAGTTGGGGGCAGGATGAAAAACTGTTTTTT. It yields the protein CASSWGQDEKLFF.